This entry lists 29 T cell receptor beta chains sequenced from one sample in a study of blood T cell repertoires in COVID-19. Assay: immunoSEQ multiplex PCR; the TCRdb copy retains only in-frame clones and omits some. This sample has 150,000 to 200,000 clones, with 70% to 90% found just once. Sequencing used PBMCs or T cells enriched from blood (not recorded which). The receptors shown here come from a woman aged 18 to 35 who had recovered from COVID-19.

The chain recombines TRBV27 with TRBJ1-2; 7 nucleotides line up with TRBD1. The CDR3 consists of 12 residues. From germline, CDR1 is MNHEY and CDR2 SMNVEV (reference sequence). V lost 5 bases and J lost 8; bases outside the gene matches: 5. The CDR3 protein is CASSQDRDGYTF. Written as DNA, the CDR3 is TGTGCCAGCAGTCAAGACAGGGACGGCTACACCTTC.

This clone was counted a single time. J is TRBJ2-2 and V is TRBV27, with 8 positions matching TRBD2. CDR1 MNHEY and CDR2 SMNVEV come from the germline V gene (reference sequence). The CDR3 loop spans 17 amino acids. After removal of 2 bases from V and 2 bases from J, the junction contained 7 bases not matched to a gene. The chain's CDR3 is CASSLSRTSSNTGELFF. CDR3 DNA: TGTGCCAGCAGTTTAAGTCGGACTAGCTCTAACACCGGGGAGCTGTTTTTT.

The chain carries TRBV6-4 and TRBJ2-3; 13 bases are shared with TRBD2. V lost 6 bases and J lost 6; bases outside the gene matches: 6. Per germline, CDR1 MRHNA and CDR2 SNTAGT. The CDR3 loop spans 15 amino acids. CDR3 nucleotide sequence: TGTGCCAGCAGGCGGACTAGCGGGAGTGCGGATACGCAGTATTTT. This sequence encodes CASRRTSGSADTQYF.

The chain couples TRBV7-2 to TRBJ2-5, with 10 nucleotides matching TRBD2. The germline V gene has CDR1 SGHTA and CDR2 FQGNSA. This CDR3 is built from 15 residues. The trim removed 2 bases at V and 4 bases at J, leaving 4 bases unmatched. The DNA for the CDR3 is TGTGCCAGCAGCTTATCAGCGGGAGGGCGAGAGACCCAGTACTTC. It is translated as CASSLSAGGRETQYF.

CDR3 DNA: TGCAGCGTTGAAGATATGGAGTTCTCCTACGAGCAGTACTTC. As protein: CSVEDMEFSYEQYF. The chain carries TRBV29-1 and TRBJ2-7; D call uncertain. V was trimmed by 0 bases and J by 0 bases, leaving 9 bases between them. Germline V lookup: CDR1 SQVTM, CDR2 ANQGSEA. The CDR3 has 14 amino acids.

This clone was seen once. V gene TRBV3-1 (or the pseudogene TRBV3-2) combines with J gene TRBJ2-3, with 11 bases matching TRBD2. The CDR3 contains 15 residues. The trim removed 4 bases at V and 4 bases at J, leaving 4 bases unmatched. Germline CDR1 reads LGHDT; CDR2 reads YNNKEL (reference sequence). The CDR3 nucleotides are TGTGCCAGCAGCCTAACTAGCGGGAGAGCAGATACGCAGTATTTT. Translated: CASSLTSGRADTQYF.

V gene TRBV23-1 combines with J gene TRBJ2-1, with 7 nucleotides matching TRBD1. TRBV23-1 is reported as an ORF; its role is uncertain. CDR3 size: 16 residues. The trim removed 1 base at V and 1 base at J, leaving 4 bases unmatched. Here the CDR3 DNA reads TGCGCCAGCAGTCAATTAAGGGACAGTTCCTACAATGAGCAGTTCTTC. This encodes CASSQLRDSSYNEQFF.

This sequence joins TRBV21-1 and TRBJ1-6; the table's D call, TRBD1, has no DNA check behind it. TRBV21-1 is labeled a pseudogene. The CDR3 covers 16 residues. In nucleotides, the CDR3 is TGTGCCAGCAGCCCACGCTTCAGGGGATATAATTCACCCCTCCACTTT. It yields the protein CASSPRFRGYNSPLHF.

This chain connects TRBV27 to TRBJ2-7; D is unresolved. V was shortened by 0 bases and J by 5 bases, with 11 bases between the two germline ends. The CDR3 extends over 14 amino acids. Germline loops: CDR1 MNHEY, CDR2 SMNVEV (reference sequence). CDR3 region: CASSLSAYGNEQYF. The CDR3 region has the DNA TGTGCCAGCAGTTTATCTGCCTACGGTAACGAGCAGTACTTC.

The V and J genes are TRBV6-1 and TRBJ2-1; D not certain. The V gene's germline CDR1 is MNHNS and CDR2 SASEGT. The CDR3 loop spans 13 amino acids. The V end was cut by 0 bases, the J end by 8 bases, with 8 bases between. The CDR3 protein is CASSEALGHEQFF. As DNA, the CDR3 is TGTGCCAGCAGTGAAGCCCTGGGCCATGAGCAGTTCTTC.

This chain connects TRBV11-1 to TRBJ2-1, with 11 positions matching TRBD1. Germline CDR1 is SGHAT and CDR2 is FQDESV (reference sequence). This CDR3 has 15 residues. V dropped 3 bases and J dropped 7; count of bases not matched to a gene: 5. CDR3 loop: CASSFGTGGWNEQFF. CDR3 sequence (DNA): TGTGCCAGCAGCTTCGGGACAGGGGGTTGGAATGAGCAGTTCTTC.

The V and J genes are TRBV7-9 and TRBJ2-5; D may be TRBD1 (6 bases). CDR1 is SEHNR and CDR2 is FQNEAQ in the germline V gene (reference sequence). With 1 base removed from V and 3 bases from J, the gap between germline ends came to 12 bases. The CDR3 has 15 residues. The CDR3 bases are TGTGCCAGCAGCTTAGATGGCCAGGGGAAAGAGACCCAGTACTTC. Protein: CASSLDGQGKETQYF.

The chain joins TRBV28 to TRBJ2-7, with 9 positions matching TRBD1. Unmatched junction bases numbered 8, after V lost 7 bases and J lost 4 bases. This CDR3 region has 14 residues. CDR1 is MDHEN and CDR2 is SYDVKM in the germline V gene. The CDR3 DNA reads TGTGCCAGCACCAGGACAGGGGAGATTTACGAGCAGTACTTC. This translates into CASTRTGEIYEQYF.

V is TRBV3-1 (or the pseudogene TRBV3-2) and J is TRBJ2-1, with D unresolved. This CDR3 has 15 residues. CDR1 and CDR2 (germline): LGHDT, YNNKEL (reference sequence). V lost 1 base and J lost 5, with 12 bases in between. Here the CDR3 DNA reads TGTGCCAGCAGCCAAGGGCGGATCAACAACAATGAGCAGTTCTTC. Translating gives CASSQGRINNNEQFF.

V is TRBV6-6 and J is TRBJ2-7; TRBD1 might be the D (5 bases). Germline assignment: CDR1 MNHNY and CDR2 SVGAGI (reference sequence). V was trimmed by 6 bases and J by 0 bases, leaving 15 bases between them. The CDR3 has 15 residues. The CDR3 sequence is CASSTSRAFSYEQYF. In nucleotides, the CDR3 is TGTGCCAGCAGCACCAGCAGGGCTTTCTCCTACGAGCAGTACTTC.

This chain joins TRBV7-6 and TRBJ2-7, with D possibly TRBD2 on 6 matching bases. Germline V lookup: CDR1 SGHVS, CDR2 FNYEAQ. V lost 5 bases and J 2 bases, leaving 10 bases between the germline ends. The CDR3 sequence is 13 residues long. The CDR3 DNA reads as TGTGCCAGCAGCCGCCGGGGGACCTACGAGCAGTACTTC. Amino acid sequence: CASSRRGTYEQYF.

Here the CDR3 reads CASSPRLAGTDTQYF. In nucleotides, the CDR3 is TGTGCCAGCAGTCCCCGCCTAGCGGGCACAGATACGCAGTATTTT. The chain is built from TRBV28 and TRBJ2-3; 7 nucleotides agree with TRBD2. Germline V gene data show CDR1 as MDHEN and CDR2 as SYDVKM. Trimming took 5 bases from V and 1 from J; bases not matched to a gene: 6. This CDR3 contains 15 residues. The full variable domain, in which reference TRBV28 and TRBJ2-3 provide the parts outside the CDR3, is DVKVTQSSRYLVKRTGEKVFLECVQDMDHENMFWYRQDPGLGLRLIYFSYDVKMKEKGDIPEGYSVSREKKERFSLILESASTNQTSMYLCASSPRLAGTDTQYFGPGTRLTVL.

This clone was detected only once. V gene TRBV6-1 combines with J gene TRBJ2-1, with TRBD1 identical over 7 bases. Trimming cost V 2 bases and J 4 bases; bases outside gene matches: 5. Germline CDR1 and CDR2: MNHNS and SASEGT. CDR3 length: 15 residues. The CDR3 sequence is CASSERGGVYNEQFF. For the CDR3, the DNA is TGTGCCAGCAGTGAACGAGGGGGCGTATACAATGAGCAGTTCTTC.

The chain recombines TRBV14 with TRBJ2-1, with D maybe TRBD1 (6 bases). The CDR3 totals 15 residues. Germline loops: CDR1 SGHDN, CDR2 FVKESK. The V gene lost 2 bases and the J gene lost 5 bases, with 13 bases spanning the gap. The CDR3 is CASSQRAGANNEQFF. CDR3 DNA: TGTGCCAGCAGCCAACGGGCAGGGGCTAACAATGAGCAGTTCTTC.

CDR3 DNA sequence: TGTGCCAGCAGTGTGGTCAGGGGGCGGTACGAGCAGTACTTC. Protein: CASSVVRGRYEQYF. The chain has TRBV2 and TRBJ2-7; 8 bases align to TRBD1. The CDR3 sequence is 14 residues long. In germline, CDR1 is SNHLY, CDR2 FYNNEI. With V trimmed by 4 bases and J by 4 bases, 6 bases remained unmatched.

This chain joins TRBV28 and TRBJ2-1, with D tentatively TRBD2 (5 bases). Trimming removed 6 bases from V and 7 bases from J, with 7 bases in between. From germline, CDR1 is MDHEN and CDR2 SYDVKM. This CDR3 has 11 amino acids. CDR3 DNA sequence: TGTGCCAGCAGCAGAGGGAATGAGCAGTTCTTC. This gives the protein CASSRGNEQFF.

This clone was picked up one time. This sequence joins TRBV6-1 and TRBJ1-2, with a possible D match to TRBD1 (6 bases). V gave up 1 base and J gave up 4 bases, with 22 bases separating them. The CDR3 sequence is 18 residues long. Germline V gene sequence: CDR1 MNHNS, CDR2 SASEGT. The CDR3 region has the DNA TGTGCCAGCAGTGAAGTGGGACCAGGTGGGGGCATTGGCTATGGCTACACCTTC. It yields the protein CASSEVGPGGGIGYGYTF.

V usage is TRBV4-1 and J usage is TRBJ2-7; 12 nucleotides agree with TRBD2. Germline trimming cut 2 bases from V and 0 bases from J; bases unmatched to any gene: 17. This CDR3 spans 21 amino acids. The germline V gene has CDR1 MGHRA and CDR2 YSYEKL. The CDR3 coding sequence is TGCGCCAGCAGCCAATACCCACAGGGGTCGAGACTAGCGGGGGACTCCTACGAGCAGTACTTC. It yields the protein CASSQYPQGSRLAGDSYEQYF.

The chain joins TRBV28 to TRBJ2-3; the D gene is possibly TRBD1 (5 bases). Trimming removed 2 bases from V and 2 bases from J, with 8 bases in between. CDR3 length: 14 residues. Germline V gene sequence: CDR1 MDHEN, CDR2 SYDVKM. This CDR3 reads CASSLTGTTDTQYF. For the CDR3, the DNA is TGTGCCAGCAGTTTAACAGGAACCACAGATACGCAGTATTTT.

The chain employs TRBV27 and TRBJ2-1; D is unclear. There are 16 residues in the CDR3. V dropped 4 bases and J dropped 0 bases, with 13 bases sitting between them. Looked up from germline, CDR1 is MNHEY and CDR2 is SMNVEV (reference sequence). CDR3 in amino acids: CASSYTELSSYNEQFF. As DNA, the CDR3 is TGTGCCAGCAGTTACACGGAGTTAAGCTCCTACAATGAGCAGTTCTTC.

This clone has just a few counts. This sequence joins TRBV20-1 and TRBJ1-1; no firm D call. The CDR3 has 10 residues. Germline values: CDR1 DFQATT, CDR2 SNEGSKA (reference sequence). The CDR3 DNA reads TGCAGCCCAGGGAACACTGAAGCTTTCTTT. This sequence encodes CSPGNTEAFF.

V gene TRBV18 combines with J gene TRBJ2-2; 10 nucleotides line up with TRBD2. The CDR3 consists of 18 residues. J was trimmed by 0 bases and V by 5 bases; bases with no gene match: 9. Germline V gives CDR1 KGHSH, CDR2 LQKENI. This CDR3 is CASSGVPAGGANTGELFF. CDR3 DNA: TGTGCCAGCTCAGGAGTGCCAGCGGGGGGGGCGAACACCGGGGAGCTGTTTTTT.

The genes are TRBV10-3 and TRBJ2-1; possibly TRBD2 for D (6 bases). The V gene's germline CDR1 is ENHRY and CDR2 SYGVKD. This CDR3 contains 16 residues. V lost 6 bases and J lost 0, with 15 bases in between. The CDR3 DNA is TGTGCCATCAGAGGTGAGAGCGGGCGCTCCTACAATGAGCAGTTCTTC. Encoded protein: CAIRGESGRSYNEQFF.

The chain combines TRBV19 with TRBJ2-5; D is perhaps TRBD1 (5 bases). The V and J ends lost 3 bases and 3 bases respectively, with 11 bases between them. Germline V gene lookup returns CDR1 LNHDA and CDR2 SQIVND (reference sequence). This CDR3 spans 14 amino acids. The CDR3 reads CASSMAGLEETQYF. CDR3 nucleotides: TGTGCCAGTAGTATGGCAGGGTTGGAAGAGACCCAGTACTTC.